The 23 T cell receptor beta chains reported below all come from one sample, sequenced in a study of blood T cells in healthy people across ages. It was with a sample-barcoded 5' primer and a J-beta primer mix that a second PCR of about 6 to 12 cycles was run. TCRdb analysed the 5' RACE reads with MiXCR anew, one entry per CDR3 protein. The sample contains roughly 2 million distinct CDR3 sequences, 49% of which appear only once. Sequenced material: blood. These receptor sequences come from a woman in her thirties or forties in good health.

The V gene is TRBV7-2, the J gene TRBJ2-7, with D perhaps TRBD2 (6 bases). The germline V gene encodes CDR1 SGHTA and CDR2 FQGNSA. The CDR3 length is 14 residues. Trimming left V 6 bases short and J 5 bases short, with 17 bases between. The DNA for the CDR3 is TGTGCCAGCAGTCTCCGGCGGAGGGCTGACGAGCAGTACTTC. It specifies CASSLRRRADEQYF.

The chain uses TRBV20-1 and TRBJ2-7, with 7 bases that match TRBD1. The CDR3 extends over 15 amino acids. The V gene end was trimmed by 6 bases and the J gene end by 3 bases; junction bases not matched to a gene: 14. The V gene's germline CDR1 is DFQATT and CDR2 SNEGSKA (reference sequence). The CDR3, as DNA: TGCAGTGCCCCACCCTACCGGGACAGTGACTACGAGCAGTACTTC. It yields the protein CSAPPYRDSDYEQYF.

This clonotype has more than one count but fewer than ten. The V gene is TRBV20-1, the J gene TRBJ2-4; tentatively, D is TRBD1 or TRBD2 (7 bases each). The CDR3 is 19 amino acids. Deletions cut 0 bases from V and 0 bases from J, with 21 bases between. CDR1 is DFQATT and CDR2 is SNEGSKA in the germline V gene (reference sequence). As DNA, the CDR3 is TGCAGTGCTAGAGATCAGGGAGGGGGCGTCGGCGGAGCCAAAAACATTCAGTACTTC. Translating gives CSARDQGGGVGGAKNIQYF.

The CDR3 spells CAISGSTGFTDTQYF. DNA for the CDR3: TGTGCCATCAGTGGGTCAACAGGGTTCACAGATACGCAGTATTTT. V gene TRBV10-3 combines with J gene TRBJ2-3; the D gene is possibly TRBD1 (6 bases). V was shortened by 4 bases and J by 2 bases, with 13 bases between the two germline ends. The CDR3 sequence is 15 residues long. Germline values: CDR1 ENHRY, CDR2 SYGVKD.

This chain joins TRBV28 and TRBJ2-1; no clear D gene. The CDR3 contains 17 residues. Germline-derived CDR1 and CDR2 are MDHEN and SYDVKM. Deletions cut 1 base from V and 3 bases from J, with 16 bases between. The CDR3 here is CASSLFSSDGVYNEQFF. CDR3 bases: TGTGCCAGCAGTTTATTCTCCTCGGACGGTGTCTACAATGAGCAGTTCTTC.

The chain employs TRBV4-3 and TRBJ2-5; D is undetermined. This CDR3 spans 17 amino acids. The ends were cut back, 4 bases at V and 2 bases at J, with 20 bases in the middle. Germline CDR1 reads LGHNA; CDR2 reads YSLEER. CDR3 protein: CASSPGWSGLGQETQYF. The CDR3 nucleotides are TGCGCCAGCAGCCCCGGGTGGTCTGGTCTCGGACAAGAGACCCAGTACTTC.

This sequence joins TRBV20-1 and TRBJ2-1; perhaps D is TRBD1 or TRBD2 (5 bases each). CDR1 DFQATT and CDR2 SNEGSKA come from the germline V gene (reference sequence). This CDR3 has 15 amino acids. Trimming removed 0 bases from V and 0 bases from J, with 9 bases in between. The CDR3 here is CSAREDGASYNEQFF. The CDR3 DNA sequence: TGCAGTGCTAGAGAAGACGGGGCCTCCTACAATGAGCAGTTCTTC.

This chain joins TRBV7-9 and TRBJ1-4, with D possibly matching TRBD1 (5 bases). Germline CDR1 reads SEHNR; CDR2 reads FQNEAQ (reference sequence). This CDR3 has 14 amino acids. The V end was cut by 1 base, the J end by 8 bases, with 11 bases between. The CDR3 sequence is CASSLEAGTEKLFF. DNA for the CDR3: TGTGCCAGCAGCTTAGAGGCAGGGACCGAAAAACTGTTTTTT.

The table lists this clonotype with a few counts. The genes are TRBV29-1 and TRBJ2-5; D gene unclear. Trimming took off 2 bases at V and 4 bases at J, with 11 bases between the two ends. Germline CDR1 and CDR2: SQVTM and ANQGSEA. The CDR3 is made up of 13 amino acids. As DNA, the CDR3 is TGCAGCGTTGAATCGCCTTCGGGAGAGACCCAGTACTTC. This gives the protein CSVESPSGETQYF. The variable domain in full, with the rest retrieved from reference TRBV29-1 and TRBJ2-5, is SAVISQKPSRDICQRGTSLTIQCQVDSQVTMMFWYRQQPGQSLTLIATANQGSEATYESGFVIDKFPISRPNLTFSTLTVSNMSPEDSSIYLCSVESPSGETQYFGPGTRLLVL.

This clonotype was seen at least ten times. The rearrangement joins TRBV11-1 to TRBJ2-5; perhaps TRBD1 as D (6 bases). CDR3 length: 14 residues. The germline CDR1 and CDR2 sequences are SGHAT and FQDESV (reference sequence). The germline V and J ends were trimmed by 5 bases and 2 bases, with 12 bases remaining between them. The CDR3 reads CASSPRTEQETQYF. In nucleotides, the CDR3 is TGTGCCAGCAGCCCCCGGACAGAACAAGAGACCCAGTACTTC.

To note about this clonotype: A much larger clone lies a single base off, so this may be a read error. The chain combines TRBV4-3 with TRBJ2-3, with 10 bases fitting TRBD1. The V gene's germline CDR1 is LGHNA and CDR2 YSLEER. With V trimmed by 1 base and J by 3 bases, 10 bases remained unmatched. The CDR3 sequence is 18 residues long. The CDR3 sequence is CASSQVGSGTGATDTQYF. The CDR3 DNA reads TGCGCCAGCAGCCAAGTTGGGTCTGGGACAGGGGCGACAGATACGCAGTATTTT.

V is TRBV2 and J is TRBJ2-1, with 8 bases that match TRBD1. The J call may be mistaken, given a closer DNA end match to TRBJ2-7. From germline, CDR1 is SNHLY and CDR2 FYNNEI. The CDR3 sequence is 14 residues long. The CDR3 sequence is CASKGDRQYNEQYF. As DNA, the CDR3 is TGTGCCAGCAAGGGGGACAGGCAATACAATGAGCAGTACTTC.

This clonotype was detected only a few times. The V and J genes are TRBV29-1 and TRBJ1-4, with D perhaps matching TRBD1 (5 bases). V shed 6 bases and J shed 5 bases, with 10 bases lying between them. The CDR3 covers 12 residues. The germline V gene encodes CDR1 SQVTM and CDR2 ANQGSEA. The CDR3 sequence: CSVVQENEKLFF. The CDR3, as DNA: TGCAGCGTGGTACAGGAAAATGAAAAACTGTTTTTT.

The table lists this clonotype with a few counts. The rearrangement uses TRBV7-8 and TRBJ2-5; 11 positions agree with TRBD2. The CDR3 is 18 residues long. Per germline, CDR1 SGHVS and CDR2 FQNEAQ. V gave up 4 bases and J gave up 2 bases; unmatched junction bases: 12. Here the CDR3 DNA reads TGTGCCAGCAGCTCTGGGGCCGGGCTAGCGGGAGGACAAGAGACCCAGTACTTC. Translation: CASSSGAGLAGGQETQYF.

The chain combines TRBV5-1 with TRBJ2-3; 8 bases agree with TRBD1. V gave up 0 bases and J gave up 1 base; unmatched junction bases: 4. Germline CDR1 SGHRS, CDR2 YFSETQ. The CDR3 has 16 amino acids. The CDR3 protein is CASSLGKTGGTDTQYF. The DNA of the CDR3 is TGCGCCAGCAGCTTGGGAAAGACAGGGGGCACAGATACGCAGTATTTT.

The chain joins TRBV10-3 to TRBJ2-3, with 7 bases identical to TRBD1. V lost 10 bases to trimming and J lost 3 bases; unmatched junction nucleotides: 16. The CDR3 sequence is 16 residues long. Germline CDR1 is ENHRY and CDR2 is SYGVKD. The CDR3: CATRTPVTGSTDTQYF. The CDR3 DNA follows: TGTGCCACCCGTACCCCAGTGACAGGGAGTACAGATACGCAGTATTTT.

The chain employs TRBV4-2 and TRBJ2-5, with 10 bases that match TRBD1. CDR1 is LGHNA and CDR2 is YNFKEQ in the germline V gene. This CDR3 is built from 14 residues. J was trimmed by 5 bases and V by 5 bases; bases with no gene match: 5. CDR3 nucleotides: TGTGCCAGCAGCGACAGGGGGCGAAGTGAGACCCAGTACTTC. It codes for CASSDRGRSETQYF.

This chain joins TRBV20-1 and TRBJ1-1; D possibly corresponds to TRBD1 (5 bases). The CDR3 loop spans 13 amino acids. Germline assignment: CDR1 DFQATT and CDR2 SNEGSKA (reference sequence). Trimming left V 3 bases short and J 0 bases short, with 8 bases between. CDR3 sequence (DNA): TGCAGTGCTAGCAGGGACTTGAACACTGAAGCTTTCTTT. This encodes CSASRDLNTEAFF.

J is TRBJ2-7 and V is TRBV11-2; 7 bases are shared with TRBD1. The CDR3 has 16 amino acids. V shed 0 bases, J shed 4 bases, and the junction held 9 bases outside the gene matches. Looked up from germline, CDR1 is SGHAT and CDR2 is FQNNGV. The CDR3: CASSLDLATGPYEQYF. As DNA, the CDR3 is TGTGCCAGCAGCTTAGATCTCGCGACAGGGCCTTACGAGCAGTACTTC.

CDR3 nucleotide sequence: TGCAGTGCTCCAAATAGCGGACTGGAGACCCAGTACTTC. This gives the protein CSAPNSGLETQYF. The chain uses TRBV20-1 and TRBJ2-5, with D perhaps matching TRBD2 (6 bases). This CDR3 spans 13 amino acids. Trimming cost V 5 bases and J 5 bases, with 15 bases left between them. Germline CDR1 DFQATT, CDR2 SNEGSKA (reference sequence).

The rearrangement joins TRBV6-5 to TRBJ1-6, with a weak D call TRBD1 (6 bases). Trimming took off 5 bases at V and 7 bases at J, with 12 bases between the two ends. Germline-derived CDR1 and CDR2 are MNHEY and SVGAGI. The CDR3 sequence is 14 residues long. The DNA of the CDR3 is TGTGCCAGCAGTCAGGGGAATCCGAATTCACCCCTCCACTTT. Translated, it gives CASSQGNPNSPLHF.

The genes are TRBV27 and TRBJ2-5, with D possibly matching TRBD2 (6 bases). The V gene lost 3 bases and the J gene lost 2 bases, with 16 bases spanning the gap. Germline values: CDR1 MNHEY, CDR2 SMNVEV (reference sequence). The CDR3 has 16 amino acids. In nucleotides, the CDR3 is TGTGCCAGCAGTTTTCGGAGGGTACCTACTCAAGAGACCCAGTACTTC. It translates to CASSFRRVPTQETQYF.

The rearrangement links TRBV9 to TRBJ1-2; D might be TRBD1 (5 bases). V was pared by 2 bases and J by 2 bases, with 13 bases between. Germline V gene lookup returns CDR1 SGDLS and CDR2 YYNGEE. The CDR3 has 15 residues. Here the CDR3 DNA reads TGTGCCAGCAGCGTGTCAATCGGGGCCAACTATGGCTACACCTTC. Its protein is CASSVSIGANYGYTF.